This T cell receptor beta chain was obtained from a study of blood T cell repertoires in COVID-19. For the study at large: Spain, Italy and the United States supplied samples that represented acute and convalescent COVID-19. Sample material is recorded as cDNA or gDNA derived from T cells, B-cell-depleted T cells, or PBMCs.

This clone was observed a single time. Between the trimmed V and J ends, which lost 0 bases and 0 bases, there was a span of 7 bases. This CDR3 is built from 15 residues. Germline V gene lookup returns CDR1 SGHTS and CDR2 YDEGEE. Per the study methods: Reference gene primer amplification gave nucleated cell count estimates. Repertoires were generated with immunoSEQ multiplex PCR, while TCRdb's copy carries only in-frame clones and drops some. The DNA gave D and trimming, while V, J and clone size come from that table. This table has fewer than 70,000 clones, around 93% appearing once. The sequenced sample consisted of peripheral blood. V is TRBV5-8 and J is TRBJ2-1, with D maybe TRBD2 (5 bases). This sequence originates from a man between 45 and 60 years old with active COVID-19. The CDR3 protein is CASSLAGFSYNEQFF. CDR3 sequence (DNA): TGTGCCAGCAGCTTGGCGGGGTTCTCCTACAATGAGCAGTTCTTC.